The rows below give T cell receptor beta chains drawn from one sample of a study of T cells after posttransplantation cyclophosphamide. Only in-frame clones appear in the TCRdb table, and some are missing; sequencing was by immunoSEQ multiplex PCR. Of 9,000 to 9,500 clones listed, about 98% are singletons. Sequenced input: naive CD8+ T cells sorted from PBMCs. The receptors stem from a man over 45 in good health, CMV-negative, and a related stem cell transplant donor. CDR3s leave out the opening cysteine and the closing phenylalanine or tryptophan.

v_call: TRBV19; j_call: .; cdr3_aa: ASSVAGGISYEQY
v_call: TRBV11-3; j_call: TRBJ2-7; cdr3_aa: ASSLGHSHEQY
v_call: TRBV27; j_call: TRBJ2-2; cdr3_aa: ASSYMNTGELF
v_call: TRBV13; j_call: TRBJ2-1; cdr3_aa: ASSSPEGWGNEQF
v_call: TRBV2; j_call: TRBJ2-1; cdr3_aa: ASSYGSSYNEQF
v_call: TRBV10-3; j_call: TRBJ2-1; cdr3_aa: ATQDAGGYFNEQF
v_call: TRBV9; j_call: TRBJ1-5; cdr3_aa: ASSAGTGPYSNQPQH
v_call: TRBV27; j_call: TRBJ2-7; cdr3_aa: ASRDDRVPLYEQY
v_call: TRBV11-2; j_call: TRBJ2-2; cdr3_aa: ASRRIRGLANTGELF
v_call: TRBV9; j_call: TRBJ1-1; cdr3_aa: ASSSEVLPPHSEAF
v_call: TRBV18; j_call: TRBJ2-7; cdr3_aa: ASSPGGGISEQY
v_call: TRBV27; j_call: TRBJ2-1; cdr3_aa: ASSKLVSFYNEQF
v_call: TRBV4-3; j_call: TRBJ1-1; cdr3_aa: ASSQDSLGAEDTEAF
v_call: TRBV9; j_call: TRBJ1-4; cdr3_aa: ASSVEGQGNEKLF
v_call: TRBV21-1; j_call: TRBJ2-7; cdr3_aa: ASSLPSACFSYEQY
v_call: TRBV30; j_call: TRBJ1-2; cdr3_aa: ACRVGYGYT
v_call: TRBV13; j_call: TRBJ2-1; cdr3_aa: ASSSGGPVHNEQF
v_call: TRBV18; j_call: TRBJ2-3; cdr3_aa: ASSRASKRADTQY
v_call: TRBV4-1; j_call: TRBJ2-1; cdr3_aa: ASSQRTSGIVNEQF
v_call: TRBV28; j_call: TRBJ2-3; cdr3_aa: ASSSSLIPLAGGPGDTQY
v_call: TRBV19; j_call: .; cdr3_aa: ASSIGGTGYEQY
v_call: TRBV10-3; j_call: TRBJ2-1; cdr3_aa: AISDPGGSVSYNEQF
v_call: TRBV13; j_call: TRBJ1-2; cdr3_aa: ASSSRLQGAYYGYT
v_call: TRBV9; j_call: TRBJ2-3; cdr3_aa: ASSRAGTGGGRDTQY
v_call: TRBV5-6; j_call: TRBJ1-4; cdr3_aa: ASSGGEKLF
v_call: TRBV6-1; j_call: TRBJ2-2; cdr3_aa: ASSGTGTGELF
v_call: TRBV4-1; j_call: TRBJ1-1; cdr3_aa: ASSHPPGQGAIEAF
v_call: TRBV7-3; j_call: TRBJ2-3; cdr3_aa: ASSSTGTDTQY
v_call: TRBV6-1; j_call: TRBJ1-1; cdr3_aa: ASSDWHLVQNTEAF
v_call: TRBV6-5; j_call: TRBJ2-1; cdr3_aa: ASSSSEGYNEQF
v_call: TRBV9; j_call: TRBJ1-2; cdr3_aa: ASSVGTGKRSYGYT
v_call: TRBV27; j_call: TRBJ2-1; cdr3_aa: ASSLWTSGPLSGNEQF
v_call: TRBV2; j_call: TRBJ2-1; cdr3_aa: ASSELGGWNEQF
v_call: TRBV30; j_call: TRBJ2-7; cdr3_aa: AARQDSYEQY
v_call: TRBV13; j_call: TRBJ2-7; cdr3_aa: ASSPQGAGSYEQY
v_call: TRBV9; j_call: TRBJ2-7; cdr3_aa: ASSVEGNSVDEQY
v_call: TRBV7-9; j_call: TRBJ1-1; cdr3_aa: ASSPGRSEAF
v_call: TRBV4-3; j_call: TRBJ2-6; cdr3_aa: ASSQDKLSGANVLT
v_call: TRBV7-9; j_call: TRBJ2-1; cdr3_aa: ASIPRDSYNEQF
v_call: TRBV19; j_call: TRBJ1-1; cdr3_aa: ASTPIGGQRHTEAF
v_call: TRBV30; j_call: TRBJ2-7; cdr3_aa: AWSVGQGAYEQY